This TCR beta chain was identified during a study of cytomegalovirus exposure and HLA in healthy donors. Generated by immunoSEQ multiplex PCR, the TCRdb table keeps only in-frame clones and is missing some. The sample has roughly 75,000 clones; 94% are singletons. Remarks on this clone: Its antigen is currently unknown.

Study-level points and caveats: In vitro confirmation showed a few CMV-associated chains to be CMV antigen specific. Cytomegalovirus association was listed for about 160 TCR beta chains. Reportedly, diagnosis of cytomegalovirus status by the classifier showed high specificity and sensitivity.

Trimming took off 3 bases at V and 3 bases at J, with 12 bases between the two ends. This CDR3 comprises 14 residues. CDR1 is MDHEN, CDR2 SYDVKM, per germline. This chain connects TRBV28 to TRBJ2-7; D possibly corresponds to TRBD1 (6 bases). This clonotype was obtained from a woman under 30 in good health and CMV-seropositive. Input material: PBMCs. DNA for the CDR3: TGTGCCAGCAGTTTTCGAGGGGGAGACTACGAGCAGTACTTC. Residues: CASSFRGGDYEQYF.